At least ten counts were recorded for the clone carrying this T cell receptor beta chain. What it recognizes is unknown. The read finishes 3 residues shy of the CDR3 end, and the germline J gene is used to complete it. Caucasian heritage predominated among both patients and controls. Each donor provided about 5 to 9 ml of heparinized whole blood. Trimming took 4 bases from V and 2 from J; bases not matched to a gene: 7. This CDR3 is built from 16 residues. Germline values: CDR1 MNHEY, CDR2 SVGEGT. Repertoires were generated with immunoSEQ multiplex PCR, while TCRdb's copy carries only in-frame clones and drops some. The data show about 42,000 clones, with none appearing a single time. This entry comes from a study of T cell clonality in common variable immunodeficiency. Study observations and caveats: Reportedly, TCR beta sequences from common variable immunodeficiency showed fewer deletions and N-nucleotide insertions. Authors noted CVID clonality's cause needs subpopulation repertoire sequencing.

The sequenced sample consisted of peripheral blood mononuclear cells. This TCR was sampled from a person aged 18 to 70 in good health. The V and J genes are TRBV6-2 or TRBV6-3 and TRBJ2-1; 8 nucleotides match TRBD2. CDR3 protein: CASSSPGTRAYNEQFF. CDR3 DNA, as far as it was read: TGTGCCAGCAGTTCCCCCGGGACTAGGGCCTACAATGAG.